The clone carrying this TCR beta chain was seen many times. Antigen unknown. This entry belongs to a study of T cell repertoires in cytomegalovirus infection. About the study: Public TCR beta signatures indicated both CMV infection and matching HLA type.

Study-level points and caveats: Cumulative frequency (of public TCR beta family members) identified carriers of CMV plus the relevant HLA. Across the ex vivo response, the dominant clonotypes were HLA-C-restricted CMV-specific TCR beta clonotypes.

TCRdb re-called the reads with MiXCR, one entry per CDR3 protein. Here the sample spans 200,000 to 250,000 distinct CDR3 sequences, around 6.4% being singletons. This CDR3 is built from 15 residues. Germline assignment: CDR1 SGHKS and CDR2 YYEKEE (reference sequence). Between the trimmed V and J ends, which lost 0 bases and 6 bases, there was a span of 16 bases. This TCR derives from a human donor in good health (CMV status not recorded). Some clones in this sample may be carry-over from other donors' samples. The sample consisted of PBMCs. V is TRBV5-5 and J is TRBJ2-7; a possible D gene is TRBD1 (6 bases). This CDR3 is CASSLAGTRTSEQYF. The CDR3 coding sequence is TGTGCCAGCAGCTTGGCCGGGACACGAACGTCCGAGCAGTACTTC.